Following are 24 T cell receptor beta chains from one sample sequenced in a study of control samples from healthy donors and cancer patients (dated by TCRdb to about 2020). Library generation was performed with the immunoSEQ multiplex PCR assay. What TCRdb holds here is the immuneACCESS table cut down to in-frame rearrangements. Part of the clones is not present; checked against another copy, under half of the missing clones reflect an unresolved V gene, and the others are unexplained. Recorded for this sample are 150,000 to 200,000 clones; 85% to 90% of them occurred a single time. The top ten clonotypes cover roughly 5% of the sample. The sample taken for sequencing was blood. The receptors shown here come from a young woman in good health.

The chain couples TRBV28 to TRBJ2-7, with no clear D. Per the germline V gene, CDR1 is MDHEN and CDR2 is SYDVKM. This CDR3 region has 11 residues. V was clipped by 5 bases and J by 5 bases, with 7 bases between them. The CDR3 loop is CASSPNDEQYF. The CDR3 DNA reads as TGTGCCAGCAGTCCTAACGACGAGCAGTACTTC. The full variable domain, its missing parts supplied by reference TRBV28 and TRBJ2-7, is DVKVTQSSRYLVKRTGEKVFLECVQDMDHENMFWYRQDPGLGLRLIYFSYDVKMKEKGDIPEGYSVSREKKERFSLILESASTNQTSMYLCASSPNDEQYFGPGTRLTVT.

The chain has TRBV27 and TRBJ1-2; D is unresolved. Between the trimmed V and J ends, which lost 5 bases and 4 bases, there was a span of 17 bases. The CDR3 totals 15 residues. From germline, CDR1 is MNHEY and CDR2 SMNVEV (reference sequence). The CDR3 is CASSPSTGSPYGYTF. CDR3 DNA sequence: TGTGCCAGCAGTCCATCGACGGGCTCTCCCTATGGCTACACCTTC.

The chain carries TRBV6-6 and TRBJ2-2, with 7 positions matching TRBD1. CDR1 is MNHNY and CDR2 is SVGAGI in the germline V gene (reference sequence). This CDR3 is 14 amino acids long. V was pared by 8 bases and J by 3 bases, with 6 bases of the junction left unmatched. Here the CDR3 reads CASARDSHTGELFF. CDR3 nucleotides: TGTGCCAGCGCCCGGGACAGTCACACCGGGGAGCTGTTTTTT.

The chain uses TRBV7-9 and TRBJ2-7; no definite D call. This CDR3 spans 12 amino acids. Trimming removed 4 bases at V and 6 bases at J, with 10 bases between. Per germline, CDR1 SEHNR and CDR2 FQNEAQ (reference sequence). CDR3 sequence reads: CASSYWSSEQYF. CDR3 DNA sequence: TGTGCCAGCAGCTATTGGAGTAGCGAGCAGTACTTC. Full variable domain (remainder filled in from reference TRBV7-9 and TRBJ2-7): DTGVSQNPRHKITKRGQNVTFRCDPISEHNRLYWYRQTLGQGPEFLTYFQNEAQLEKSRLLSDRFSAERPKGSFSTLEIQRTEQGDSAMYLCASSYWSSEQYFGPGTRLTVT.

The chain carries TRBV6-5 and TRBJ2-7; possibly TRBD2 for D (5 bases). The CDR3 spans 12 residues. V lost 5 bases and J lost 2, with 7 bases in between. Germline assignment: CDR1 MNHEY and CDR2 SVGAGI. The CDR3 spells CASSSGPYEQYF. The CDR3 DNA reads TGTGCCAGCAGTAGCGGCCCCTACGAGCAGTACTTC.

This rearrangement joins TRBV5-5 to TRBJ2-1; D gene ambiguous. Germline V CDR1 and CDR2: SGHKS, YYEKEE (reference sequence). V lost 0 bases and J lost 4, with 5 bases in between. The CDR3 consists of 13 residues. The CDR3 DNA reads TGTGCCAGCAGCTTGGTGTTGTACAATGAGCAGTTCTTC. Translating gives CASSLVLYNEQFF.

The chain's CDR3 is CASSQGLLGSGGRYSNQPQHF. The CDR3 DNA follows: TGCGCCAGCAGCCAAGGCTTACTGGGATCTGGTGGGAGGTATAGCAATCAGCCCCAGCATTTT. The gene calls are TRBV4-1 and TRBJ1-5; D unclear. CDR1 is MGHRA, CDR2 YSYEKL, per germline. Trimming left V 1 base short and J 0 bases short, with 25 bases between. There are 21 residues in the CDR3.

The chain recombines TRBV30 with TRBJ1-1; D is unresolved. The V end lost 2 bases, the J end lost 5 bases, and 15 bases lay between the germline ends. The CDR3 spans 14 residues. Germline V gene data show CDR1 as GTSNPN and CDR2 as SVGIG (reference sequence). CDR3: CAWSRTLPATEAFF. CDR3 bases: TGTGCCTGGAGTCGCACACTCCCAGCGACTGAAGCTTTCTTT.

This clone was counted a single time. The CDR3 region is CASSLGQDLSYEQYF. The CDR3 DNA reads TGTGCCAGCAGCTTGGGGCAGGACCTGTCCTACGAGCAGTACTTC. The J gene is TRBJ2-7, the V gene TRBV5-5, with no clear D. The CDR3 covers 15 residues. V lost 0 bases and J lost 1, with 11 bases in between. Germline V gene data show CDR1 as SGHKS and CDR2 as YYEKEE (reference sequence).

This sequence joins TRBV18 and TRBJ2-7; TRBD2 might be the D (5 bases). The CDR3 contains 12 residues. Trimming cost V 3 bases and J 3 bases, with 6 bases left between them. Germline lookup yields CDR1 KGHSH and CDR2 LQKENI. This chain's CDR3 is CASSPEGYEQYF. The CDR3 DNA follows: TGTGCCAGCTCACCCGAGGGCTACGAGCAGTACTTC.

CDR3 DNA sequence: TGTGCCAGCAGCGACACTAGCCTGAGCATTCAGTACTTC. Residues: CASSDTSLSIQYF. V is TRBV6-5 and J is TRBJ2-4; D may be TRBD2 (6 bases). The CDR3 extends over 13 amino acids. With 6 bases removed from V and 9 bases from J, the gap between germline ends came to 15 bases. Germline V gives CDR1 MNHEY, CDR2 SVGAGI.

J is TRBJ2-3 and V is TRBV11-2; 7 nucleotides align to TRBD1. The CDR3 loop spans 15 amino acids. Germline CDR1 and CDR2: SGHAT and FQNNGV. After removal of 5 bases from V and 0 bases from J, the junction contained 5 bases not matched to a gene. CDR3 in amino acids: CASSLGQASTDTQYF. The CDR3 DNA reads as TGTGCCAGCAGCCTAGGACAGGCTAGCACAGATACGCAGTATTTT.

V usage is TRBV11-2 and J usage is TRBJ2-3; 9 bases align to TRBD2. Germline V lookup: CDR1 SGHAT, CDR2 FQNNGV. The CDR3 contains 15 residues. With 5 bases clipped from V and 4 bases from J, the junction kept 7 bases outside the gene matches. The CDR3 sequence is CASSPRRTSADTQYF. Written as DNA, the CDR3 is TGTGCCAGCAGCCCGCGCAGGACTAGCGCAGATACGCAGTATTTT.

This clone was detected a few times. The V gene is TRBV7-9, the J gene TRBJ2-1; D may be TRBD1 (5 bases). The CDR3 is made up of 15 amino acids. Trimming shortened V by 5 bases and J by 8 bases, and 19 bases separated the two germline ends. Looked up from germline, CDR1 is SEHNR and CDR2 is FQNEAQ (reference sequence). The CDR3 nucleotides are TGTGCCAGCAGCACCTGGGATCCAAAACAGGATGAGCAGTTCTTC. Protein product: CASSTWDPKQDEQFF.

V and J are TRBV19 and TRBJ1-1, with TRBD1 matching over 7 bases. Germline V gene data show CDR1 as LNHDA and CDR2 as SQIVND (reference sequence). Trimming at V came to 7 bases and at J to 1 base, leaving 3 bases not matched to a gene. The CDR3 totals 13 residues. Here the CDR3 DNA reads TGTGCCAGTAACAGGGGCAGGAACACTGAAGCTTTCTTT. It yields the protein CASNRGRNTEAFF.

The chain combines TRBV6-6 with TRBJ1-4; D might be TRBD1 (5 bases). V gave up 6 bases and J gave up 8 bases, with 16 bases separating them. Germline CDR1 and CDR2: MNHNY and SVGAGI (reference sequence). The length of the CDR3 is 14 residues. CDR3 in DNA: TGTGCCAGCAGAAATGGACTCGGGGGGGAAAAACTGTTTTTT. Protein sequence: CASRNGLGGEKLFF.

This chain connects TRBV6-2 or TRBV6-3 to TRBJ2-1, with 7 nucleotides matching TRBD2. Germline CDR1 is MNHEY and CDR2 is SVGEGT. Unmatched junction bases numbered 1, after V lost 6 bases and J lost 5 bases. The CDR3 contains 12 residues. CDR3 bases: TGTGCCAGCAGCCTAGCGGACAATGAGCAGTTCTTC. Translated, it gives CASSLADNEQFF.

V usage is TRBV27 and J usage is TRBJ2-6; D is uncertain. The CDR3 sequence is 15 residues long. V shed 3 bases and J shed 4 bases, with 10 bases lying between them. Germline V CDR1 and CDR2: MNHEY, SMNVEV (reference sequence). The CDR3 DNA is TGTGCCAGCAGTTTGCAGCCAGTGGGGGCCAACGTCCTGACTTTC. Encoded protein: CASSLQPVGANVLTF.

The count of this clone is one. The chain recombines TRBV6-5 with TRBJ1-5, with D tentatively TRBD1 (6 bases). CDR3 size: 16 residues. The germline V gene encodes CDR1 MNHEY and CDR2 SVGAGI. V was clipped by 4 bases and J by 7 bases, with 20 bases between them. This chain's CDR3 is CASSSRRSRGFQPQHF. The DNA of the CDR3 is TGTGCCAGCAGTTCCCGCCGAAGCAGGGGCTTCCAGCCCCAGCATTTT.

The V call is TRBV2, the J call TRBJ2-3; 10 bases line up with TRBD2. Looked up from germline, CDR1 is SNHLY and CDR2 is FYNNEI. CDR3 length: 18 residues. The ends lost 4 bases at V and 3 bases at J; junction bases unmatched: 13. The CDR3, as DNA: TGTGCCAGCAGTGTTCCGGATTCACTAGCGGGGAGTACAGATACGCAGTATTTT. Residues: CASSVPDSLAGSTDTQYF.

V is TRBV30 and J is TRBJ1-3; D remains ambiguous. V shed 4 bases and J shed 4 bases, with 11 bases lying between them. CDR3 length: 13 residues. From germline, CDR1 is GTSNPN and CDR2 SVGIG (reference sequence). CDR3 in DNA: TGTGCCTGGACAAGGGTAGCCGGAAACACCATATATTTT. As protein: CAWTRVAGNTIYF.

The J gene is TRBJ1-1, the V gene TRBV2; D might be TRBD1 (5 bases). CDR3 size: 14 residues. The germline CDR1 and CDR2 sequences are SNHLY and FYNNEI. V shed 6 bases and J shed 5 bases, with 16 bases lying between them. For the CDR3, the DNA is TGTGCCAGCAGCACATTCCGAGGGGAGACTGAAGCTTTCTTT. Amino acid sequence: CASSTFRGETEAFF.

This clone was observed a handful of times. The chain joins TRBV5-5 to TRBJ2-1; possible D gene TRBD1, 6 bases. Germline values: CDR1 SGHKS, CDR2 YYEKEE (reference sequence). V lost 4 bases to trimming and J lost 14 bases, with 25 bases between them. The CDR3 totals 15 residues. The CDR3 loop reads CASSPTGHSRRREFF. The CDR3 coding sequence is TGTGCCAGCAGCCCCACGGGACATTCCCGCCGTCGGGAGTTCTTC.

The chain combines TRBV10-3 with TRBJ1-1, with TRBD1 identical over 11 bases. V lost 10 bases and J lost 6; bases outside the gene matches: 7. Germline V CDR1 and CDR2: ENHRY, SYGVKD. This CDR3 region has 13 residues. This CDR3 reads CATLDRGHAEAFF. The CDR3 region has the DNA TGTGCCACCCTGGACAGGGGGCACGCTGAAGCTTTCTTT.